This TCR beta chain was identified during a study of OX40 agonist ivuxolimab in advanced cancers. Study details: Cohort: approximately 83% men, mean age 60, aged about 20 to 90. Broader study findings: Among expanded peripheral T cells, antigen specificity went undetermined. The study found that CD8+ T cells averaged more expanded clones than CD4+. CD4+ and CD8+ blood T cells expanded clonally by week 6 at 0.1 to 3.0 mg/kg.

Using immunoSEQ multiplex PCR, the repertoire was profiled, and TCRdb retains in-frame clones only, with some absent. The sample shows fewer than 90,000 clones, about 88% of them seen only once. On this clone itself: Its specificity is not known.

The V gene end was trimmed by 3 bases and the J gene end by 2 bases; junction bases not matched to a gene: 2. Germline lookup yields CDR1 LNHDA and CDR2 SQIVND (reference sequence). This CDR3 spans 15 amino acids. This material consisted of CD4+ or CD8+ T cells sorted from blood, taken in a trial of the OX40 agonist ivuxolimab. The clonotype comes from an adult with an advanced solid tumor such as melanoma, head and neck, liver or kidney cancer. V gene TRBV19 combines with J gene TRBJ2-3, with 10 bases matching TRBD2. The CDR3 spells CASSISGGYTDTQYF. In DNA, the CDR3 is TGTGCCAGTAGTATTAGCGGGGGGTACACAGATACGCAGTATTTT.